This entry features one T cell receptor (beta chain) sequence. Germline V gene sequence: CDR1 SGHRS, CDR2 YFSETQ. V shed 4 bases and J shed 1 base, with 9 bases lying between them. The CDR3 spans 13 residues. Libraries were prepared by immunoSEQ multiplex PCR; TCRdb keeps only in-frame clonotypes and omits some of them. The table includes tens of thousands of clones, 75% to 90% detected once. The data are from a study of blood T cell repertoires in COVID-19. The overall study: Researchers got acute and convalescent COVID-19 samples from the United States, Italy and Spain. The cDNA or gDNA used as material had been derived from T cells, B-cell-depleted T cells, or PBMCs.

The rearrangement uses TRBV5-1 and TRBJ2-7, with no clear D. The sequencing input was peripheral blood. The clonotype originates from a woman aged 55-75 years with active COVID-19. The DNA of the CDR3 is TGCGCCAGCAGCCTGTATTCTTCCTACGAGCAGTACTTC. Its protein is CASSLYSSYEQYF.